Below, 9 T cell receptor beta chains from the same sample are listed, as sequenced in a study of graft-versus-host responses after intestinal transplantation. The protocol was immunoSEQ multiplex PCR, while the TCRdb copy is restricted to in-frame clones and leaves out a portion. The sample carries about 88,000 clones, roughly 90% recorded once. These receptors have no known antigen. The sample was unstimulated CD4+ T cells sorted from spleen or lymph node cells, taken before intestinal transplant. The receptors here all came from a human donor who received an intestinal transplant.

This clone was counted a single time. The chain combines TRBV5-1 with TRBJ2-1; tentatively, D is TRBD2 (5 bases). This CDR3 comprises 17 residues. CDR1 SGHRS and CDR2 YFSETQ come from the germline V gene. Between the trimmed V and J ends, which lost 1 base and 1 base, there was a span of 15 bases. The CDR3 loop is CASSLIGGTRSYNEQFF. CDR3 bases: TGCGCCAGCAGCTTGATTGGAGGCACAAGATCCTACAATGAGCAGTTCTTC.

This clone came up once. The CDR3 protein is CASSNTGSTEAFF. The CDR3 nucleotides are TGCGCCAGCAGCAATACAGGGAGCACTGAAGCTTTCTTT. V gene TRBV10-1 combines with J gene TRBJ1-1; a weak D match, TRBD1 (6 bases). V was trimmed by 6 bases and J by 4 bases, leaving 12 bases between them. The germline V gene has CDR1 WNHNN and CDR2 SYGVQD (reference sequence). The CDR3 loop spans 13 amino acids.

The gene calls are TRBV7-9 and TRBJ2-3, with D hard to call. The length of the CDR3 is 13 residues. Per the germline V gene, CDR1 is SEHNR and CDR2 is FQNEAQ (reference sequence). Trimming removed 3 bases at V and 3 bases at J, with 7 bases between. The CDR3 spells CASSFPETDTQYF. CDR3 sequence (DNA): TGTGCCAGCAGCTTCCCAGAAACAGATACGCAGTATTTT.

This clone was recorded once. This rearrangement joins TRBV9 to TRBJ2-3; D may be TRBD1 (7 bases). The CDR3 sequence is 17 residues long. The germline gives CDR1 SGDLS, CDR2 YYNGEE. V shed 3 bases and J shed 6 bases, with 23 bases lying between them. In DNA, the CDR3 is TGTGCCAGCAGCGGAGGGGACAGAGCCGGGGGCTGGGATACGCAGTATTTT. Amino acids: CASSGGDRAGGWDTQYF.

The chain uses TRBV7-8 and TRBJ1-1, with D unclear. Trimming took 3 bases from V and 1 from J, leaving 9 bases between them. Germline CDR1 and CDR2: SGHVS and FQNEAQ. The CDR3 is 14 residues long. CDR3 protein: CASSFRRENTEAFF. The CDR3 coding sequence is TGTGCCAGCAGCTTCCGACGGGAGAACACTGAAGCTTTCTTT.

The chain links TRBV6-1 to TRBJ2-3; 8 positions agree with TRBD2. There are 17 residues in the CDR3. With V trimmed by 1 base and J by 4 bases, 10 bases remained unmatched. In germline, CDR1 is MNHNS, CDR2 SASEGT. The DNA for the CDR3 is TGTGCCAGCAGTGAAGGGACCCCGGGACTAGTGCCAGATACGCAGTATTTT. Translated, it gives CASSEGTPGLVPDTQYF.

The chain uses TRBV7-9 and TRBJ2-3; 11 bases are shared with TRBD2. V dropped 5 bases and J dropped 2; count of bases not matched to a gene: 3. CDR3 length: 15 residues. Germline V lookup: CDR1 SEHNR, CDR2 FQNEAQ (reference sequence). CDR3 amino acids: CASSRTSGSTDTQYF. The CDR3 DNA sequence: TGTGCCAGCAGCCGGACTAGCGGGTCCACAGATACGCAGTATTTT.

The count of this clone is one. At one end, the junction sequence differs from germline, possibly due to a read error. This chain's CDR3 is CADIAGVYEQYF. In DNA, the CDR3 is TGCGCGGACATAGCGGGGGTCTACGAGCAGTACTTC. The chain employs TRBV25-1 and TRBJ2-7, with TRBD2 matching over 9 bases. The germline V gene encodes CDR1 MGHDK and CDR2 SYGVNS. The CDR3 has 12 amino acids.

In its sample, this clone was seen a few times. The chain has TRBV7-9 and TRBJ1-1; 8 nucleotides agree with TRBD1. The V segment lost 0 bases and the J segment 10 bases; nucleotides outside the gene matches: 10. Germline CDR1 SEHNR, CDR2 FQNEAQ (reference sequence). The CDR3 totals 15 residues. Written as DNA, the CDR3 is TGTGCCAGCAGCTTAGCCCTGACAGGGGACAGTGGAGCTTTCTTT. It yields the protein CASSLALTGDSGAFF.